This entry lists 4 T cell receptor beta chains sequenced from one sample in a study of blood T cell repertoires in COVID-19. Sequenced by immunoSEQ multiplex PCR; TCRdb stores in-frame clones only, minus some. The repertoire holds 50,000 to 65,000 clones, with 85% as singletons. The sample taken for sequencing was peripheral blood. The receptors were sampled from a human donor in a cohort sampled during active COVID-19.

The chain couples TRBV7-9 to TRBJ2-1, with D perhaps TRBD2 (5 bases). Germline CDR1 and CDR2: SEHNR and FQNEAQ (reference sequence). This CDR3 has 16 residues. Trimming removed 1 base from V and 7 bases from J, with 17 bases in between. The CDR3 region has the DNA TGTGCCAGCAGCTTAGTTAGGACTTTAGATCAGAATGAGCAGTTCTTC. It encodes CASSLVRTLDQNEQFF.

The rearrangement joins TRBV24-1 to TRBJ2-1, with a weak D call TRBD2 (6 bases). Between the trimmed V and J ends, which lost 7 bases and 4 bases, there was a span of 10 bases. The CDR3 has 13 residues. Germline V gene lookup returns CDR1 KGHDR and CDR2 SFDVKD. The CDR3 reads CATSLRGYNEQFF. The CDR3 coding sequence is TGTGCCACCAGCCTGCGGGGTTACAATGAGCAGTTCTTC.

The chain recombines TRBV30 with TRBJ2-1; 11 nucleotides match TRBD2. J was trimmed by 6 bases and V by 2 bases; bases with no gene match: 9. Germline V gene data show CDR1 as GTSNPN and CDR2 as SVGIG (reference sequence). The CDR3 contains 16 residues. This chain's CDR3 is CAWSSVASGGSNEQFF. The DNA of the CDR3 is TGTGCCTGGAGTTCGGTAGCTAGCGGGGGGAGCAATGAGCAGTTCTTC. Full variable domain (rest looked up from reference TRBV30 and TRBJ2-1): SQTIHQWPATLVQPVGSPLSLECTVEGTSNPNLYWYRQAAGRGLQLLFYSVGIGQISSEVPQNLSASRPQDRQFILSSKKLLLSDSGFYLCAWSSVASGGSNEQFFGPGTRLTVL.

V and J are TRBV10-1 and TRBJ2-7, with 8 bases fitting TRBD1. This CDR3 spans 15 amino acids. V was pared by 3 bases and J by 5 bases, with 9 bases of the junction left unmatched. Germline values: CDR1 WNHNN, CDR2 SYGVQD (reference sequence). The CDR3 region is CASSDAGQGTDEQYF. CDR3 DNA sequence: TGCGCCAGCAGTGACGCTGGACAGGGTACCGACGAGCAGTACTTC.